This TCR beta chain was observed in a study of T cells in Graves' hyperthyroidism and ophthalmopathy. Germline V gene lookup returns CDR1 SGHDN and CDR2 FVKESK. V was clipped by 1 base and J by 0 bases, with 9 bases between them. The CDR3 totals 15 residues. The sample holds many counts of this clonotype. Amplified TCR beta CDR3 regions derived from RNA transcripts. During a first-round RT-PCR of the TCR CDR3, the HTBI primer set was used. TCRdb reprocessed the multiplex PCR reads via MiXCR and lists one record per CDR3 protein. The sample has 640,000 or so distinct CDR3 sequences; roughly 14% are singletons.

The sequencing input was blood. This clonotype was sampled from a woman between 35 and 50 years old with Graves' ophthalmopathy. V usage is TRBV14 and J usage is TRBJ1-1; D call uncertain. The CDR3 DNA follows: TGTGCCAGCAGCCAAGGGGGTCTGATGAACACTGAAGCTTTCTTT. Its translation is CASSQGGLMNTEAFF.